Each of the 13 T cell receptor beta chains below was sequenced from the same sample in a study of CXCR3-negative and CXCR3-positive naive CD8 T cells. Via 5' RACE with UMI labels, TRB cDNA libraries were prepared. TCRdb re-called the 5' RACE reads and shows each CDR3 protein once, DNA omitted. The sample yields 65,000 to 75,000 distinct CDR3 sequences, of which the top ten take up approximately 0.71%. Overall study results and limits: Naive cells positive for CXCR3 carried more hydrophobic TRB CDR3s than CXCR3-negative ones.

The antigens for these receptors are not known. Sequenced sample: naive CXCR3+ CD8+ T cells from blood. Subset: CD45RO-CCR7+CD27+CD95- naive CD8+ T cells expressing CXCR3 (TNR3+). The receptors here all came from a human donor in good health. Some clones in this sample may be carry-over from other donors' samples.

The chain links TRBV29-1 to TRBJ2-1; TCRdb names TRBD1, which stays unverified in the absence of DNA. This CDR3 is built from 14 residues. CDR1 and CDR2 (germline): SQVTM, ANQGSEA. CDR3 sequence: CSVVGQGASDEQFF.

The rearrangement links TRBV7-8 to TRBJ2-5; TCRdb reports TRBD2, a call that lacks DNA to check it against. There are 14 residues in the CDR3. Germline values: CDR1 SGHVS, CDR2 FQNEAQ. The CDR3 loop is CASSFSAGGETQYF. The entire variable domain, with the rest obtained from reference TRBV7-8 and TRBJ2-5, is as follows: GAGVSQSPRYKVAKRGQDVALRCDPISGHVSLFWYQQALGQGPEFLTYFQNEAQLDKSGLPSDRFFAERPEGSVSTLKIQRTQQEDSAVYLCASSFSAGGETQYFGPGTRLLVL.

The chain is built from TRBV5-5 and TRBJ2-1. This CDR3 is 18 amino acids long. Germline CDR1 is SGHKS and CDR2 is YYEKEE (reference sequence). CDR3 residues: CASSLSNWELVIRSEQFF. Drawing the rest from reference TRBV5-5 and TRBJ2-1, the complete variable domain is DAGVTQSPTHLIKTRGQQVTLRCSPISGHKSVSWYQQVLGQGPQFIFQYYEKEERGRGNFPDRFSARQFPNYSSELNVNALLLGDSALYLCASSLSNWELVIRSEQFFGPGTRLTVL.

This chain links TRBV27 with TRBJ2-4; TCRdb's D call, TRBD1, is unchecked because there is no DNA. Per germline, CDR1 MNHEY and CDR2 SMNVEV (reference sequence). The CDR3 is 14 residues long. This CDR3 reads CASSYRGAKNIQYF.

The genes are TRBV11-3 and TRBJ2-5; TCRdb's D gene call, TRBD1, goes unchecked for lack of DNA. Germline CDR1 is SGHNT and CDR2 is YENEEA. The CDR3 has 16 amino acids. The CDR3 here is CASRILDAAGSETQYF.

The chain recombines TRBV6-2 or TRBV6-3 with TRBJ2-2; TCRdb reports TRBD1, a call that lacks DNA to check it against. Germline CDR1 MNHEY, CDR2 SVGEGT. The CDR3 is 13 residues long. CDR3 region: CASRATETGELFF.

The CDR3 region is CASQGLGHLQETQYF. The chain combines TRBV5-1 with TRBJ2-5. CDR3 length: 15 amino acids. The germline gives CDR1 SGHRS, CDR2 YFSETQ.

The genes are TRBV29-1 and TRBJ2-3; TCRdb lists TRBD1, though no DNA is available to test this call. Germline assignment: CDR1 SQVTM and CDR2 ANQGSEA. This CDR3 comprises 12 residues. CDR3 loop: CSVGGSTDTQYF.

The V call is TRBV29-1, the J call TRBJ2-7; there is no DNA to check the TCRdb D call of TRBD2. The germline CDR1 and CDR2 sequences are SQVTM and ANQGSEA. The CDR3 length is 16 residues. CDR3 region: CSVEGPGLAGEYEQYF.

V is TRBV6-2 or TRBV6-3 and J is TRBJ2-2; the TRBD1 assignment by TCRdb is unverifiable without DNA. The length of the CDR3 is 14 residues. Germline lookup yields CDR1 MNHEY and CDR2 SVGEGT. The CDR3 region is CASSPRGGSGELFF.

The V gene is TRBV14, the J gene TRBJ1-2; checking the TCRdb D call of TRBD1 is not possible without DNA. The V gene's germline CDR1 is SGHDN and CDR2 FVKESK. The CDR3 sequence is 17 residues long. The CDR3 loop reads CASSLNGQGAANYGYTF.

This sequence joins TRBV4-1 and TRBJ2-5; TCRdb names TRBD1, which stays unverified in the absence of DNA. Germline CDR1 reads MGHRA; CDR2 reads YSYEKL. The CDR3 covers 16 residues. CDR3 protein: CASSLIRDTRRETQYF.

The gene calls are TRBV25-1 and TRBJ2-5; the D gene TCRdb calls, TRBD1, cannot be checked with no DNA. The CDR3 covers 13 residues. Germline CDR1 reads MGHDK; CDR2 reads SYGVNS. CDR3 region: CASGYRGPETQYF.